This T cell receptor (beta chain) was found in a study of CD8+ T cells in alopecia areata. Extracted RNA was reverse transcribed, and the resulting cDNA served as sequencing template. Using immunoSEQ multiplex PCR, the repertoire was profiled, and TCRdb retains in-frame clones only, with some absent. The table has about 220,000 clones, 50% to 70% seen once. CDR3 length: 17 amino acids. The V gene lost 0 bases and the J gene lost 1 base, with 15 bases spanning the gap. Germline CDR1 and CDR2: GTSNPN and SVGIG (reference sequence). Treatment described: oral pan-JAK inhibitor, 5-10 mg twice daily. Lesional scalp tissue (obtained by punch biopsy) and peripheral blood were collected from alopecia areata patients.

The source was CD4+ T cells sorted from blood, collected at week 4, from a patient treated with tofacitinib. The receptor was isolated from a human donor with alopecia areata. This rearrangement joins TRBV30 to TRBJ2-2; no definite D call. The CDR3, as DNA: TGTGCCTGGAGTGTACGTTTTGGAAATAAGAACACCGGGGAGCTGTTTTTT. It codes for CAWSVRFGNKNTGELFF.